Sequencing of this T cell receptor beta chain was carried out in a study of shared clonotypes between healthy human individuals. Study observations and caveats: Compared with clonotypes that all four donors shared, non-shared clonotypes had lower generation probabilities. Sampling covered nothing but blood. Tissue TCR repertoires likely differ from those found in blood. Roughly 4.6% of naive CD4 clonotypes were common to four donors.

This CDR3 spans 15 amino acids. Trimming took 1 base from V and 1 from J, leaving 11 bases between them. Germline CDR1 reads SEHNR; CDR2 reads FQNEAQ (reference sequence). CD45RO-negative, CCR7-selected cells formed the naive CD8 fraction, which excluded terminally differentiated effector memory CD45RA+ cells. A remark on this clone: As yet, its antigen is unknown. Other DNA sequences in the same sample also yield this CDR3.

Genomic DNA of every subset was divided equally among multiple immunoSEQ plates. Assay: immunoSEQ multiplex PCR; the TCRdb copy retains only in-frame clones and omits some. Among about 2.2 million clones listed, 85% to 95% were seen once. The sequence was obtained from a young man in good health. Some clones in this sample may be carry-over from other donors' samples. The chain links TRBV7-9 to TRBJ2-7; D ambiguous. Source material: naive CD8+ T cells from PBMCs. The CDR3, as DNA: TGTGCCAGCAGCTTAGTCGGTGGCAGTTCCTACGAGCAGTACTTC. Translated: CASSLVGGSSYEQYF.